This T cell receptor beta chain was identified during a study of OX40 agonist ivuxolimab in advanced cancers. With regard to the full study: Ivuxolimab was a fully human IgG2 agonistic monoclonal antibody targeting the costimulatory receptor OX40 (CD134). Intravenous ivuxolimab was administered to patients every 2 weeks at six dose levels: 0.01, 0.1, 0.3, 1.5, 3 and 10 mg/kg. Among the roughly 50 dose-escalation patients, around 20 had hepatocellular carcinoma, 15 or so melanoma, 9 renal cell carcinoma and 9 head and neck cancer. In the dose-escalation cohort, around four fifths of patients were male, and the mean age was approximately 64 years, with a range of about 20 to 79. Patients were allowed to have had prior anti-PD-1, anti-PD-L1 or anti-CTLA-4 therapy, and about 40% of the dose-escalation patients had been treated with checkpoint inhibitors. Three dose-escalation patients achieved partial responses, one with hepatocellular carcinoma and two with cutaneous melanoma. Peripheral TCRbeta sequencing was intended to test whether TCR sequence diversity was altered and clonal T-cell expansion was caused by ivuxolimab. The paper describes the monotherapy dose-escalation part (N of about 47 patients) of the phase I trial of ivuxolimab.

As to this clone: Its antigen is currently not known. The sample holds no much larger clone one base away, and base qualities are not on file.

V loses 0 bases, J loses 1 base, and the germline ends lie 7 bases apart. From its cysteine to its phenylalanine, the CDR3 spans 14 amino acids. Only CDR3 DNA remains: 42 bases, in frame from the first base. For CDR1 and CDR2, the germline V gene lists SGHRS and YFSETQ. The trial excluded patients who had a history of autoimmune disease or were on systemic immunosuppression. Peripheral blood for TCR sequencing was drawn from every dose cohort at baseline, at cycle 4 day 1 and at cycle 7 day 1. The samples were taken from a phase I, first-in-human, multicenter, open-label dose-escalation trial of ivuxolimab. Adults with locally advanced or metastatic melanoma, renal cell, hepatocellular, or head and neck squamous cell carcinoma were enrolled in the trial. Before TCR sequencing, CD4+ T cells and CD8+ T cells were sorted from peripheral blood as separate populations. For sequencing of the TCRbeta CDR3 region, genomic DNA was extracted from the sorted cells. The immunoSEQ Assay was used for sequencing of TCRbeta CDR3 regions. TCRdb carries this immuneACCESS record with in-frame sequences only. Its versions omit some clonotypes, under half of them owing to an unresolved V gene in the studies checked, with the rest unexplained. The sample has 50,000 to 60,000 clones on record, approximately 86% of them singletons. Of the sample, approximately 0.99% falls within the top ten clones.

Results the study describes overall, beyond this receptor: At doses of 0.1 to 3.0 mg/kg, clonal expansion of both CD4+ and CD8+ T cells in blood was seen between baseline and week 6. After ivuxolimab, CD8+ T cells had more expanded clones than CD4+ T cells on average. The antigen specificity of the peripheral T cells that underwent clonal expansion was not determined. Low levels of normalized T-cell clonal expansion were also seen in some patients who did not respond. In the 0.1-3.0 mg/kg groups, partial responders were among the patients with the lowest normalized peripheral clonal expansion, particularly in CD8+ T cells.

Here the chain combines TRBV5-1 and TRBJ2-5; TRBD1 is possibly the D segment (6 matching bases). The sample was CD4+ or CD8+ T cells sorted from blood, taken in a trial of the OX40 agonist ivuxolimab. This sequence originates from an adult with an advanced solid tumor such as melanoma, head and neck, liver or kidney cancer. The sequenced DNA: TGCGCCAGCAGCTTGGTGGACAGCCAAGAGACCCAGTACTTC. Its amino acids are CASSLVDSQETQYF.